The next 25 T cell receptor beta chains were all read from a single sample in a study of OX40 agonist ivuxolimab in advanced cancers. Sequencing used immunoSEQ multiplex PCR; TCRdb keeps in-frame clones, though not all of them. The profile shows approximately 61,000 clones, approximately 80% of them singletons. The sequences come from CD4+ or CD8+ T cells sorted from blood, collected in a trial of the OX40 agonist ivuxolimab. Receptors originate from an adult with an advanced solid tumor such as melanoma, head and neck, liver or kidney cancer.

The chain links TRBV5-4 to TRBJ1-3, with a possible D match to TRBD1 (5 bases). Trimming shortened V by 1 base and J by 0 bases, and 8 bases separated the two germline ends. The CDR3 runs to 15 residues. Germline V gene sequence: CDR1 SGHNT, CDR2 YYREEE (reference sequence). Here the CDR3 reads CASSLKGTSGNTIYF. CDR3 nucleotides: TGTGCCAGCAGCTTGAAAGGGACCTCTGGAAACACCATATATTTT.

The V and J genes are TRBV10-3 and TRBJ2-7; 7 nucleotides agree with TRBD2. The CDR3 runs to 15 residues. Losses at the gene ends were 4 bases for V and 7 bases for J; bases not matched to a gene: 13. Germline CDR1 and CDR2: ENHRY and SYGVKD. The CDR3 DNA sequence: TGTGCCATCAGTGCACGCGGGAGCCCCACGGGGGAGCAGTACTTC. Translation: CAISARGSPTGEQYF.

This clone occurred once. The V and J genes are TRBV5-1 and TRBJ2-5; possibly TRBD1 for D (6 bases). Looked up from germline, CDR1 is SGHRS and CDR2 is YFSETQ. The CDR3 is 13 amino acids. V lost 4 bases and J 11 bases, leaving 18 bases between the germline ends. The DNA of the CDR3 is TGCGCCAGCAGCCCCGCTAAACAGGGAGAGCAGTACTTC. Amino acid sequence: CASSPAKQGEQYF.

This clone has only one observation. The CDR3 sequence: CASSLAVMTNAFF. The CDR3 nucleotides are TGTGCCAGCAGCTTAGCCGTTATGACAAATGCTTTCTTT. The chain combines TRBV7-2 with TRBJ1-1; D is ambiguous. Germline V gives CDR1 SGHTA, CDR2 FQGNSA. This CDR3 comprises 13 residues. V gave up 0 bases and J gave up 11 bases, with 13 bases separating them.

The chain recombines TRBV18 with TRBJ2-1; no clear D. V lost 3 bases and J 5 bases, leaving 5 bases between the germline ends. Per germline, CDR1 KGHSH and CDR2 LQKENI. The CDR3 loop spans 12 amino acids. The CDR3 reads CASSPLDNEQFF. DNA for the CDR3: TGTGCCAGCTCACCCCTAGACAATGAGCAGTTCTTC.

The chain links TRBV4-3 to TRBJ2-1; D assignment may be TRBD1 or TRBD2 (5 bases each). The CDR3 has 15 amino acids. Trimming cost V 0 bases and J 5 bases, with 11 bases left between them. Looked up from germline, CDR1 is LGHNA and CDR2 is YSLEER. In DNA form, the CDR3 reads TGCGCCAGCAGCCAAGATGGGGGTAAGAACAATGAGCAGTTCTTC. It translates to CASSQDGGKNNEQFF.

The CDR3 DNA sequence: TGTGCCAGCAGGTCCACCCACTACGAGCAGTACGTC. Amino acid sequence: CASRSTHYEQYV. V usage is TRBV6-5 and J usage is TRBJ2-7, with no clear D. Germline CDR1 MNHEY, CDR2 SVGAGI. With 6 bases removed from V and 3 bases from J, the gap between germline ends came to 9 bases. The CDR3 sequence is 12 residues long.

The rearrangement joins TRBV9 to TRBJ1-6; D is perhaps TRBD1 (5 bases). Germline CDR1 reads SGDLS; CDR2 reads YYNGEE. Between the trimmed V and J ends, which lost 4 bases and 9 bases, there was a span of 17 bases. CDR3 length equals 15 residues. The CDR3 is CASSTRAGTASPLHF. CDR3 nucleotides: TGTGCCAGCAGCACCCGAGCAGGGACTGCTTCACCCCTCCACTTT.

The V gene is TRBV27, the J gene TRBJ1-1, with TRBD1 as a possible D gene (5 bases). Between the trimmed V and J ends, which lost 3 bases and 7 bases, there was a span of 9 bases. Looked up from germline, CDR1 is MNHEY and CDR2 is SMNVEV (reference sequence). The CDR3 has 12 residues. The CDR3 DNA sequence: TGTGCCAGCAGTTTCCTCCAGGGTGAAGCTTTCTTT. It specifies CASSFLQGEAFF.

The CDR3 is CASTGTAAETQYF. In nucleotides, the CDR3 is TGTGCCAGCACCGGGACTGCCGCCGAGACCCAGTACTTC. This chain uses TRBV2 with TRBJ2-5, with D possibly TRBD2 on 6 matching bases. The CDR3 is 13 amino acids. The V end lost 7 bases, the J end lost 5 bases, and 14 bases lay between the germline ends. Germline CDR1 SNHLY, CDR2 FYNNEI.

This clone was observed at least ten times. V usage is TRBV7-7 and J usage is TRBJ2-7; 14 positions match TRBD2. The CDR3 has 17 amino acids. CDR1 is SSHAT and CDR2 is FNYEAQ in the germline V gene (reference sequence). J gave up 5 bases and V 2 bases, and 8 bases lay outside the gene matches. The CDR3 reads CASSLLPGTSGSDEQYF. The CDR3 DNA sequence: TGTGCCAGCAGCTTATTACCCGGGACTAGCGGGAGCGACGAGCAGTACTTC.

This chain connects TRBV5-1 to TRBJ1-1, with D possibly being TRBD1 (5 bases). The CDR3 loop spans 14 amino acids. Germline CDR1 is SGHRS and CDR2 is YFSETQ. V was shortened by 5 bases and J by 3 bases, with 14 bases between the two germline ends. CDR3 residues: CASRFTATDTEAFF. In nucleotides, the CDR3 is TGCGCCAGCAGATTCACCGCGACAGACACTGAAGCTTTCTTT.

The V gene is TRBV15, the J gene TRBJ1-2, with D hard to call. The CDR3 length is 15 residues. V lost 0 bases and J lost 4, with 12 bases in between. Germline V CDR1 and CDR2: LNHNV, YYDKDF (reference sequence). CDR3 in DNA: TGTGCCACCAGCAGAGATACCAGGAGTTTCTATGGCTACACCTTC. This gives the protein CATSRDTRSFYGYTF.

The chain is built from TRBV7-3 and TRBJ2-3, with D perhaps matching TRBD2 (5 bases). Trimming removed 1 base from V and 10 bases from J, with 9 bases in between. This CDR3 is 12 amino acids long. Germline lookup yields CDR1 SGHTA and CDR2 FQGTGA. In DNA form, the CDR3 reads TGTGCCAGCAGCTTAAGCCCCGGGGCGCAGTATTTT. Its translation: CASSLSPGAQYF.

CDR3 amino acids: CSVEAIQETQYF. The CDR3 DNA is TGCAGCGTTGAGGCTATTCAAGAGACCCAGTACTTC. This sequence joins TRBV29-1 and TRBJ2-5; D remains ambiguous. The germline gives CDR1 SQVTM, CDR2 ANQGSEA. Trimming cost V 3 bases and J 2 bases, with 7 bases left between them. CDR3 length equals 12 residues. The full variable domain, in which reference TRBV29-1 and TRBJ2-5 provide the parts outside the CDR3, is SAVISQKPSRDICQRGTSLTIQCQVDSQVTMMFWYRQQPGQSLTLIATANQGSEATYESGFVIDKFPISRPNLTFSTLTVSNMSPEDSSIYLCSVEAIQETQYFGPGTRLLVL.

The table lists this clone with a count of one. The chain links TRBV7-8 to TRBJ1-1; no clear D. Trimming removed 5 bases from V and 0 bases from J, with 16 bases in between. Germline V lookup: CDR1 SGHVS, CDR2 FQNEAQ. This CDR3 comprises 16 residues. The CDR3 region has the DNA TGTGCCAGCAGCCCAATACGCTATTGGGTGAACACTGAAGCTTTCTTT. This sequence encodes CASSPIRYWVNTEAFF.

V usage is TRBV7-9 and J usage is TRBJ1-6, with 11 bases fitting TRBD1. This CDR3 comprises 18 residues. Germline-derived CDR1 and CDR2 are SEHNR and FQNEAQ (reference sequence). V lost 5 bases, J lost 13 bases, and 19 bases stayed unmatched. The CDR3 DNA sequence: TGTGCCAGCAGCGCTAACGACGGACAGGGGGCAATTTATTTGCCCCTCCACTTT. It is translated as CASSANDGQGAIYLPLHF.

The chain combines TRBV19 with TRBJ2-7; D tentatively reads TRBD1 or TRBD2 (5 bases each). The CDR3 length is 14 residues. The V end lost 3 bases, the J end lost 6 bases, and 15 bases lay between the germline ends. Per germline, CDR1 LNHDA and CDR2 SQIVND (reference sequence). CDR3 in amino acids: CASSMGLGTSEQYF. CDR3 coding DNA: TGTGCCAGTAGTATGGGGTTGGGGACCTCCGAGCAGTACTTC.

The rearrangement uses TRBV30 and TRBJ2-1, with a tentative D call TRBD1 (6 bases). Germline V gene sequence: CDR1 GTSNPN, CDR2 SVGIG (reference sequence). The CDR3 extends over 13 amino acids. V lost 2 bases to trimming and J lost 10 bases, with 15 bases between them. The CDR3 nucleotides are TGTGCCTGGAGTCGAAGACAGGATGACGAGCAGTTCTTC. As protein: CAWSRRQDDEQFF.

This chain links TRBV5-5 with TRBJ2-1, with a possible D match to TRBD2 (6 bases). Trimming cost V 1 base and J 5 bases, with 16 bases left between them. This CDR3 comprises 16 residues. In germline, CDR1 is SGHKS, CDR2 YYEKEE (reference sequence). The CDR3: CASSLNFGGANNEQFF. The CDR3 nucleotides are TGTGCCAGCAGCTTGAATTTCGGGGGAGCCAACAATGAGCAGTTCTTC.

V gene TRBV15 combines with J gene TRBJ2-2; 8 bases agree with TRBD2. The junction had 3 bases not matched to a gene; V was cut back by 0 bases and J by 3 bases. CDR1 and CDR2 (germline): LNHNV, YYDKDF (reference sequence). There are 16 residues in the CDR3. The CDR3 DNA follows: TGTGCCACCAGCAGAGATCTAGCGGGTCACACCGGGGAGCTGTTTTTT. It encodes CATSRDLAGHTGELFF. The full variable domain, in which reference TRBV15 and TRBJ2-2 provide the parts outside the CDR3, is DAMVIQNPRYQVTQFGKPVTLSCSQTLNHNVMYWYQQKSSQAPKLLFHYYDKDFNNEADTPDNFQSRRPNTSFCFLDIRSPGLGDTAMYLCATSRDLAGHTGELFFGEGSRLTVL.

The V gene is TRBV28, the J gene TRBJ1-2, with no clear D. The V end lost 8 bases, the J end lost 2 bases, and 6 bases lay between the germline ends. This CDR3 has 11 residues. From germline, CDR1 is MDHEN and CDR2 SYDVKM. Written as DNA, the CDR3 is TGTGCCAGCGGACGGAACTATGGCTACACCTTC. Protein sequence: CASGRNYGYTF.

This chain links TRBV7-3 with TRBJ2-2; D unresolved. CDR1 is SGHTA, CDR2 FQGTGA, per germline. Trimming took 2 bases from V and 1 from J, leaving 2 bases between them. The CDR3 is 13 residues long. The CDR3: CASSLGNTGELFF. DNA for the CDR3: TGTGCCAGCAGCTTAGGGAACACCGGGGAGCTGTTTTTT.

The chain employs TRBV9 and TRBJ2-2; D remains ambiguous. In germline, CDR1 is SGDLS, CDR2 YYNGEE. V shed 0 bases and J shed 6 bases, with 21 bases lying between them. CDR3 size: 18 residues. In DNA, the CDR3 is TGTGCCAGCAGCGTAGCGTGGACCGGCTATTCTAGAGCCGGGGAGCTGTTTTTT. Amino acid sequence: CASSVAWTGYSRAGELFF.

This chain uses TRBV19 with TRBJ2-1; 12 bases agree with TRBD2. CDR3 length: 18 residues. The ends lost 9 bases at V and 6 bases at J; junction bases unmatched: 18. The germline V gene has CDR1 LNHDA and CDR2 SQIVND (reference sequence). The CDR3 region is CASTGLAGFPWDGNEQFF. The CDR3 nucleotides are TGTGCCAGCACCGGACTAGCGGGATTCCCTTGGGATGGCAATGAGCAGTTCTTC.